Listed below are T cell receptor beta chains from one sample, sequenced in a study of blood T cell repertoires in COVID-19. Repertoires were generated with immunoSEQ multiplex PCR, while TCRdb's copy carries only in-frame clones and drops some. The repertoire holds more than 150,000 clones, with about 90% as singletons. The sample consisted of peripheral blood. The receptors originated from a woman in her 70s with acute or convalescent COVID-19. Both conserved end residues are part of each CDR3. A D gene is named only where the DNA matches it firmly. Expanded clones get a size class; other rows say once, few or many, or leave the size out.

abundance | len | d_gene | j_gene | v_gene | CDR3nt | CDR3aa
NA | 15 | TRBD1 | TRBJ1-1 | TRBV28 | TGTGCCAGCAGCCAAGGGGGACAGGGGGCAACTGAAGCTTTCTTT | CASSQGGQGATEAFF
NA | 15 | NA | TRBJ1-1 | TRBV2 | TGTGCCAGCAGTGACGGACAGTTCATGAACACTGAAGCTTTCTTT | CASSDGQFMNTEAFF
NA | 21 | NA | TRBJ1-5 | TRBV4-3 | TGCGCCAGCAGCCAAGTTTTAGTTGGGGCAGGGAACGATATACGCAATCAGCCCCAGCATTTT | CASSQVLVGAGNDIRNQPQHF
NA | 17 | NA | TRBJ1-2 | TRBV7-2 | TGTGCCAGCAGCTCCGGCGGGGGCGCCCCCTCTAACTATGGCTACACCTTC | CASSSGGGAPSNYGYTF
NA | 12 | NA | TRBJ1-6 | TRBV5-6 | TGTGCCAGCAGCCGGAAGCGTTCACCCCTCCACTTT | CASSRKRSPLHF
NA | 14 | NA | TRBJ1-4 | TRBV19 | TGTGCCAGTAGTATCTCGAGAATTAATGAAAAACTGTTTTTT | CASSISRINEKLFF
NA | 16 | NA | TRBJ2-1 | TRBV4-2 | TGTGCCAGCAGCCAAGGGGACTCCACCTCAAGGCAGGAGCAGTTCTTC | CASSQGDSTSRQEQFF
few | 14 | NA | TRBJ1-1 | TRBV29-1 | TGCAGCGCCGCCCCGGGGACAATGAACACTGAAGCTTTCTTT | CSAAPGTMNTEAFF
NA | 14 | TRBD1 | TRBJ2-7 | TRBV15 | TGTGCCACCAGCAGGGGGGGACAGGTCGACCTACAGTACTTC | CATSRGGQVDLQYF
NA | 17 | TRBD1 | TRBJ2-3 | TRBV27 | TGTGCCACCAAGCGTCCCGGGACAGGGGGCCGCACAGATACGCAGTATTTT | CATKRPGTGGRTDTQYF
NA | 15 | NA | TRBJ2-1 | TRBV18 | TGTGCCAGCTCACCATCCGGCAGGGTTGGCATTGAGCAGTTCTTC | CASSPSGRVGIEQFF
NA | 15 | TRBD1 | TRBJ1-6 | TRBV5-5 | TGTGCCAGCAGCTCGCCCGGGACAGGGAATTCACCCCTCCACTTT | CASSSPGTGNSPLHF
NA | 14 | TRBD1 | TRBJ2-7 | TRBV6-2/TRBV6-3 | TGTGCCAGCAGTCGCTCAGGGGGCTCCTACGAGCAGTACTTC | CASSRSGGSYEQYF
NA | 16 | TRBD2 | TRBJ2-2 | TRBV10-3 | TGTGCCATCAGTGATATCGTAGCGGGAGTATCCGGGGAGCTGTTTTTT | CAISDIVAGVSGELFF
NA | 16 | NA | TRBJ2-7 | TRBV28 | TGTGCCAGCAGTCCCCCTGGACCCATTGGACTACAGGAGCAGTACTTC | CASSPPGPIGLQEQYF
NA | 13 | NA | TRBJ2-3 | TRBV29-1 | TGCAGCACCAGGGGGGTTGGTACAGATACGCAGTATTTT | CSTRGVGTDTQYF
NA | 12 | TRBD2 | TRBJ2-1 | TRBV6-5 | TGTGCCAGCATGGGCCTTAGCGGGGGTACGTTCTTC | CASMGLSGGTFF
NA | 17 | NA | TRBJ1-1 | TRBV7-8 | TGTGCCAGCAGCTCGGTGTATCAACGCCGGGGGAACACTGAAGCTTTCTTT | CASSSVYQRRGNTEAFF
NA | 14 | TRBD1 | TRBJ1-2 | TRBV29-1 | TGCAGCGTTGAACTGGACAGGCATCGCTATGGCTACACCTTC | CSVELDRHRYGYTF
NA | 18 | NA | TRBJ1-3 | TRBV19 | TGTGCCAGTAGTTCTGGAGGGCACTACGGACCTTCTGGAAACACCATATATTTT | CASSSGGHYGPSGNTIYF
NA | 16 | TRBD1 | TRBJ1-1 | TRBV13 | TGTGCCAGCAGCCCAACAGGGGGTCAAGGGAACACTGAAGCTTTCTTT | CASSPTGGQGNTEAFF
NA | 12 | TRBD1 | TRBJ1-1 | TRBV10-2 | TGCGCCAGCAGAGGACAGGGAATCGCAGCTTTCTTT | CASRGQGIAAFF
NA | 12 | NA | TRBJ2-7 | TRBV25-1 | TGTGCCAGCAGTGAATGGGGGCGGGAGCAGTACTTC | CASSEWGREQYF
NA | 14 | TRBD2 | TRBJ2-2 | TRBV6-6 | TGTGCCAGCAGTTATGCGGGGGGGACCGGGGAGCTGTTTTTT | CASSYAGGTGELFF
NA | 12 | NA | TRBJ1-1 | TRBV5-5 | TGTGCCAGCAGCTTCCCTGACACTGAAGCTTTCTTT | CASSFPDTEAFF
NA | 12 | NA | TRBJ1-2 | TRBV6-2/TRBV6-3 | TGTGCCAGCAGTCCCACAGGGTATGGCTACACCTTC | CASSPTGYGYTF